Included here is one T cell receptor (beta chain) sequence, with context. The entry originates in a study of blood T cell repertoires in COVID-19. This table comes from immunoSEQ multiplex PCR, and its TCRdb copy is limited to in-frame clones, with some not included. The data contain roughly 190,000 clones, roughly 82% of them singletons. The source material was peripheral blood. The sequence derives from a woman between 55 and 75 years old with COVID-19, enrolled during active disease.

CDR3 residues: CASSPYSGNTEAFF. DNA for the CDR3: TGTGCCAGCAGCCCATATTCAGGGAACACTGAAGCTTTCTTT. V is TRBV5-6 and J is TRBJ1-1; no clear D gene. The V end was cut by 4 bases, the J end by 1 base, with 11 bases between. The germline gives CDR1 SGHDT, CDR2 YYEEEE. The CDR3 consists of 14 residues.